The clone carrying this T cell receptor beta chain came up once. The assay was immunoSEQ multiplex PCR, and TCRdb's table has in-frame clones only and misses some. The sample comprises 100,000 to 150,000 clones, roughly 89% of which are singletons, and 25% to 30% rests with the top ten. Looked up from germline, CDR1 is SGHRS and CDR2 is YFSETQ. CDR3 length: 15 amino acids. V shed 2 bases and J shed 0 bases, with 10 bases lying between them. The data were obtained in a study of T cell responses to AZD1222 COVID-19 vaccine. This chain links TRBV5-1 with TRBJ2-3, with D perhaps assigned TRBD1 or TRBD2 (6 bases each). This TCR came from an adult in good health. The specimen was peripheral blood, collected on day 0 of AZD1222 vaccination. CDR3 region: CASSLTGTSTDTQYF. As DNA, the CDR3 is TGCGCCAGCAGCTTAACAGGGACTAGCACAGATACGCAGTATTTT.